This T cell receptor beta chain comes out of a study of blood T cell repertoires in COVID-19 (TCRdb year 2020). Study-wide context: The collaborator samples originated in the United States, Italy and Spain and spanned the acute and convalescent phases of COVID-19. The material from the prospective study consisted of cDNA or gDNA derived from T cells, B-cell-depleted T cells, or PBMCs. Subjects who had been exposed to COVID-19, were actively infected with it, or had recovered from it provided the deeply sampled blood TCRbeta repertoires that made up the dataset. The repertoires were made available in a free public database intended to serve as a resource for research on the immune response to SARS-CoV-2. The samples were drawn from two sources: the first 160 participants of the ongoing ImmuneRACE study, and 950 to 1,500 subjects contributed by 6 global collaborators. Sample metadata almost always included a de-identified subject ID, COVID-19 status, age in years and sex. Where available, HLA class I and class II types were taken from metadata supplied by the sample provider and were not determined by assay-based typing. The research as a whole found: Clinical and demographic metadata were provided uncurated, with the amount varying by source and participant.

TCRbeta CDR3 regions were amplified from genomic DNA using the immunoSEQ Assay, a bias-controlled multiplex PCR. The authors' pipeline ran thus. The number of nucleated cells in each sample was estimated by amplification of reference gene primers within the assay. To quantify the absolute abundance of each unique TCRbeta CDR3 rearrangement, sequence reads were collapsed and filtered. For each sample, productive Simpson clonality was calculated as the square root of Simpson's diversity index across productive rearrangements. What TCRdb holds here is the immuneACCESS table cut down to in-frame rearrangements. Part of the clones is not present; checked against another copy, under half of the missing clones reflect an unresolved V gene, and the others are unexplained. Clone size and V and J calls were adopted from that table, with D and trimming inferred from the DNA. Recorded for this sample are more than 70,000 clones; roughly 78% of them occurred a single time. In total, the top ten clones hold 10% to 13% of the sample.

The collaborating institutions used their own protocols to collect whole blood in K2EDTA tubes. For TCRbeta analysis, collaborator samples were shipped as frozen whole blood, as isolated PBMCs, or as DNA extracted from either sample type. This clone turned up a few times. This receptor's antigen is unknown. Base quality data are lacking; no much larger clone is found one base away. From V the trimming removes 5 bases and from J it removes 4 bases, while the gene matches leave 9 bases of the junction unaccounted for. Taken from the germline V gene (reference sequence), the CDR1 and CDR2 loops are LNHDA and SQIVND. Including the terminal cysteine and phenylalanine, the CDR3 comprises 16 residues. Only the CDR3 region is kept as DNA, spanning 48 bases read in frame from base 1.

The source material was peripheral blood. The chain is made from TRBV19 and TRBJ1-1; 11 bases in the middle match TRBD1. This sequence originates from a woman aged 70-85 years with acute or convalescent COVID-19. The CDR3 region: CASSPRGGTGGTEAFF. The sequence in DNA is TGTGCCAGTAGTCCCCGAGGGGGGACAGGGGGCACTGAAGCTTTCTTT.